This is a list of T cell receptor beta chains from one sample in a study of blood T cell repertoires in COVID-19. Libraries were prepared by immunoSEQ multiplex PCR; TCRdb keeps only in-frame clonotypes and omits some of them. The sample carries about 230,000 clones, around 84% recorded once. Sequenced material: peripheral blood. Receptor source: a man over 45 with COVID-19, enrolled during active disease. CDR3s include the opening cysteine and the closing phenylalanine or tryptophan. A D gene is named only where the DNA matches it firmly. Size is omitted from some rows. Given values are once, few, many or a class for expanded clones.

d_call,v_call,j_call,clone_size,cdr3_aa,cdr3_nt
.,TRBV15,TRBJ2-3,.,CATSRRQGTDTQYF,TGTGCCACCAGCAGACGACAGGGCACAGATACGCAGTATTTT
.,TRBV2,TRBJ1-5,.,CASSQGRNQPQHF,TGTGCCAGCTCTCAGGGGCGCAATCAGCCCCAGCATTTT
TRBD2,TRBV7-3,TRBJ2-2,once,CASSFTGGGTGELFF,TGTGCCAGCAGTTTCACGGGGGGAGGCACCGGGGAGCTGTTTTTT
.,TRBV5-4,TRBJ2-5,few,CASSFYAVSEETQYF,TGTGCCAGCAGCTTTTATGCGGTGTCGGAAGAGACCCAGTACTTC
.,TRBV9,TRBJ2-5,.,CASSVAGGGTQYF,TGTGCCAGCAGCGTAGCGGGCGGAGGGACCCAGTACTTC
.,TRBV7-6,TRBJ1-1,.,CASSLSLTANTEAFF,TGTGCCAGCAGCTTATCACTGACAGCGAACACTGAAGCTTTCTTT
TRBD2,TRBV6-2/TRBV6-3,TRBJ2-7,.,CASSYRPYIAGAKQYF,TGTGCCAGCAGTTACAGACCCTATATAGCGGGAGCTAAGCAGTACTTC
TRBD1,TRBV4-1,TRBJ1-1,.,CASSRGQGGGGTEAFF,TGCGCCAGCAGCCGAGGACAGGGTGGGGGGGGCACTGAAGCTTTCTTT
.,TRBV28,TRBJ2-5,.,CASSTSDWGGTRETQYF,TGTGCCAGCAGTACCTCCGATTGGGGGGGCACCCGAGAGACCCAGTACTTC
TRBD1,TRBV19,TRBJ1-3,.,CASEYPGQIGNTIYF,TGTGCCAGTGAATACCCGGGACAGATAGGAAACACCATATATTTT
.,TRBV28,TRBJ1-4,.,CASSVQGMGREKLFF,TGTGCCAGCAGCGTCCAGGGGATGGGAAGGGAAAAACTGTTTTTT
TRBD1,TRBV12-5,TRBJ2-2,.,CASGFSINLRQGWNTGELFF,TGTGCTAGTGGTTTTTCCATAAACCTAAGACAGGGCTGGAACACCGGGGAGCTGTTTTTT
TRBD1,TRBV7-9,TRBJ1-2,medium-sized,CASSSGQGAPLINGYTF,TGTGCCAGCAGCTCCGGACAGGGGGCGCCTCTTATCAATGGCTACACCTTC
.,TRBV7-9,TRBJ2-3,.,CASDNLGGSTDTQYF,TGTGCCAGCGATAATCTTGGCGGAAGCACAGATACGCAGTATTTT
.,TRBV2,TRBJ2-7,.,CASREGPYEQYF,TGTGCCAGCAGGGAGGGCCCCTACGAGCAGTACTTC
TRBD2,TRBV5-6,TRBJ2-5,.,CASSPAGGKETQYF,TGTGCCAGCAGCCCGGCGGGGGGGAAAGAGACCCAGTACTTC
TRBD1,TRBV4-1,TRBJ1-2,.,CASSQEGGRGLGYTF,TGCGCCAGCAGCCAAGAAGGAGGCAGGGGGCTTGGCTACACCTTC
.,TRBV3-1/TRBV3-2,TRBJ2-7,.,CASSQQYEQYF,TGTGCCAGCAGCCAACAGTACGAGCAGTACTTC
TRBD2,TRBV18,TRBJ2-5,.,CASSPRLAGVQETQYF,TGTGCCAGCTCACCACGCCTAGCGGGAGTTCAAGAGACCCAGTACTTC
TRBD1,TRBV6-6,TRBJ2-5,.,CASSYNPDRAETQYF,TGTGCCAGCAGTTATAACCCCGACAGGGCAGAGACCCAGTACTTC
.,TRBV19,TRBJ2-3,.,CASSIMLASGTDTQYF,TGTGCCAGTAGTATTATGCTAGCTAGTGGCACAGATACGCAGTATTTT
.,TRBV4-3,TRBJ2-7,.,CASSQELGRHYEQYF,TGCGCCAGCAGCCAAGAGCTGGGCAGACACTACGAGCAGTACTTC
.,TRBV7-8,TRBJ1-1,once,CASSSPQTGSNTEAFF,TGTGCCAGCAGCTCGCCACAAACAGGATCGAACACTGAAGCTTTCTTT
.,TRBV9,TRBJ1-4,few,CASSVASVNEKLFF,TGTGCCAGCAGCGTAGCCAGCGTCAATGAAAAACTGTTTTTT
.,TRBV4-3,TRBJ2-2,.,CASSQDTTANTGELFF,TGCGCCAGCAGCCAAGATACCACAGCGAACACCGGGGAGCTGTTTTTT
.,TRBV6-5,TRBJ2-6,once,CASSYNTNSGANVLTF,TGTGCCAGCAGTTACAACACTAACTCTGGGGCCAACGTCCTGACTTTC
.,TRBV28,TRBJ1-2,.,CASSPYQNGYTF,TGTGCCAGCAGTCCTTACCAGAATGGCTACACCTTC
TRBD1,TRBV11-3,TRBJ2-3,.,CASSEDRNTDTQYF,TGTGCCAGCAGCGAGGACAGGAACACAGATACGCAGTATTTT
.,TRBV6-5,TRBJ2-1,.,CASSYRDTSYNEQFF,TGTGCCAGCAGTTACCGGGACACCTCCTACAATGAGCAGTTCTTC
.,TRBV25-1,TRBJ1-5,.,CALTEHQPQHF,TGTGCCCTAACAGAACATCAGCCCCAGCATTTT
TRBD1,TRBV6-5,TRBJ1-5,.,CASSLTGGGGQPQHF,TGTGCCAGCAGCCTGACAGGGGGCGGCGGTCAGCCCCAGCATTTT
.,TRBV7-8,TRBJ1-4,few,CASSLALGGANEKLFF,TGTGCCAGCAGCTTAGCGCTCGGGGGAGCTAATGAAAAACTGTTTTTT
.,TRBV4-2,TRBJ2-3,few,CASSWGRSDTQYF,TGTGCCAGCAGCTGGGGGCGATCAGATACGCAGTATTTT
TRBD1,TRBV7-2,TRBJ1-6,.,CASSPRGQVNSPLHF,TGTGCCAGCAGCCCCCGGGGACAGGTGAATTCACCCCTCCACTTT
.,TRBV2,TRBJ1-5,.,CASKGEGNQPQHF,TGTGCCAGCAAAGGGGAGGGAAATCAGCCCCAGCATTTT
.,TRBV19,TRBJ1-6,.,CASSADNNHNSPLHF,TGTGCCAGTAGTGCAGACAACAACCATAATTCACCCCTCCACTTT
.,TRBV12-3/TRBV12-4,TRBJ2-1,.,CASTQWYNEQFF,TGTGCCAGCACCCAGTGGTACAATGAGCAGTTCTTC
TRBD1,TRBV2,TRBJ2-1,.,CASSENRGDEQFF,TGTGCCAGCAGTGAGAACAGGGGAGATGAGCAGTTCTTC
.,TRBV19,TRBJ1-1,.,CASSIVTGMNTEAFF,TGTGCCAGTAGTATAGTAACCGGGATGAACACTGAAGCTTTCTTT
.,TRBV3-1/TRBV3-2,TRBJ1-2,once,CASSQGIGVDYGYTF,TGTGCCAGCAGCCAAGGGATCGGGGTGGACTATGGCTACACCTTC
.,TRBV6-5,TRBJ2-7,once,CASTATSYEQYF,TGTGCCAGCACAGCGACCTCCTACGAGCAGTACTTC
.,TRBV15,TRBJ2-2,few,CATSSPPFGRGRLSGELFF,TGTGCCACCAGCAGTCCACCTTTTGGCAGGGGACGTTTATCCGGGGAGCTGTTTTTT
.,TRBV6-5,TRBJ1-5,few,CASSIREGNQPQHF,TGTGCCAGCAGTATTAGGGAGGGCAATCAGCCCCAGCATTTT
.,TRBV5-1,TRBJ2-2,.,CASSPQGTGELFF,TGCGCCAGCAGCCCCCAGGGCACCGGGGAGCTGTTTTTT
TRBD1,TRBV19,TRBJ1-5,.,CASSTRLDRGESNQPQHF,TGTGCCAGTAGTACCCGCTTAGACAGGGGGGAGAGCAATCAGCCCCAGCATTTT
.,TRBV5-1,TRBJ1-1,.,CASRPEENTEAFF,TGCGCCAGCAGACCAGAGGAGAACACTGAAGCTTTCTTT
.,TRBV2,TRBJ1-4,.,CASDTGQPNEKLFF,TGTGCCAGCGATACGGGACAACCTAATGAAAAACTGTTTTTT
.,TRBV12-5,TRBJ1-2,.,CASGLALSGVSGYTF,TGTGCTAGTGGTTTGGCACTCTCGGGGGTCTCTGGCTACACCTTC
TRBD1,TRBV5-1,TRBJ1-3,.,CASTPGTGSMSGNTIYF,TGCGCCAGCACCCCCGGGACAGGGTCGATGTCTGGAAACACCATATATTTT
.,TRBV30,TRBJ1-5,.,CAWSRSTGSNQPQHF,TGTGCCTGGAGTCGTTCGACCGGGAGCAATCAGCCCCAGCATTTT
.,TRBV28,TRBJ1-4,.,CASSLTSGGKLFF,TGTGCCAGCAGTTTAACGAGCGGCGGAAAACTGTTTTTT
TRBD1,TRBV5-1,TRBJ1-2,.,CASSLPDPGQGGYGYTF,TGCGCCAGCAGCTTACCCGACCCGGGACAGGGAGGCTATGGCTACACCTTC
TRBD1,TRBV28,TRBJ1-6,.,CASSRDRRYNSPLHF,TGTGCCAGCAGTAGGGACAGGCGCTATAATTCACCCCTCCACTTT
TRBD1,TRBV6-5,TRBJ1-1,.,CASRPRTGGEAFF,TGTGCCAGCAGACCCAGGACAGGGGGCGAAGCTTTCTTT
.,TRBV19,TRBJ1-4,few,CASSIRPRLDEKLFF,TGTGCCAGTAGTATAAGACCGCGGCTCGATGAAAAACTGTTTTTT
TRBD2,TRBV19,TRBJ2-1,.,CASSTHTTSGNYNEQFF,TGTGCCAGTAGTACCCACACGACTAGCGGGAATTACAATGAGCAGTTCTTC
.,TRBV5-4,TRBJ2-7,.,CASSLAAGSSYEQYF,TGTGCCAGCAGCTTGGCGGCCGGGAGCTCCTACGAGCAGTACTTC
TRBD1,TRBV11-2,TRBJ2-5,.,CASSSGTGLRQETQYF,TGTGCCAGCAGCTCCGGGACAGGGCTTAGGCAAGAGACCCAGTACTTC
TRBD1,TRBV10-2,TRBJ2-7,.,CASRSGTGVTYEQYF,TGCGCCAGCAGGTCCGGGACAGGGGTAACCTACGAGCAGTACTTC
.,TRBV3-1/TRBV3-2,TRBJ1-2,.,CASSQDEAISGYTF,TGTGCCAGCAGCCAAGATGAGGCTATTTCGGGCTACACCTTC